This T cell receptor beta chain is drawn from a study of blood T cell repertoires in COVID-19 (dated by TCRdb to the early 2020s). Looking at the study overall: The collaborator samples originated in the United States, Italy and Spain and spanned the acute and convalescent phases of COVID-19. The prospective study material was composed of cDNA or gDNA derived from T cells, B-cell-depleted T cells, or PBMCs. A de-identified subject ID, COVID-19 status, age in years and sex were almost always included in the sample metadata. The samples were drawn from the first 160 participants of the ongoing ImmuneRACE study and from under 1,500 subjects provided by 6 global collaborators. The dataset comprised deeply sampled blood TCRbeta repertoires from subjects exposed to, actively infected with, or recovered from COVID-19. Where available, HLA class I and class II types were taken from metadata supplied by the sample provider and were not determined by assay-based typing. The repertoires were released in a freely available public database intended as a resource for research on the immune response to SARS-CoV-2. Paper-wide results and their limitations: Clinical and demographic metadata were provided uncurated, with the amount varying by source and participant.

Worth noting for this clone: The antigen it binds to is not known. No per-base quality is available; no much larger clone lies one base away.

Measured from the cysteine to the phenylalanine, the CDR3 is 15 residues long. The DNA shown is the 45-base CDR3, in frame from base 1. CDR1 MNHEY and CDR2 SVGAGI are derived from the germline V gene. Germline trimming: 7 bases from V, 4 bases from J; junction bases outside gene matches: 7. The immunoSEQ Assay, a bias-controlled multiplex PCR, was used to amplify TCRbeta CDR3 regions from genomic DNA. As for how the authors treated the data: Within the assay, amplification of reference gene primers was used to estimate how many nucleated cells each sample contained. To quantify the absolute abundance of each unique TCRbeta CDR3 rearrangement, sequence reads were collapsed and filtered. For each sample, productive Simpson clonality was calculated by taking the square root of Simpson's diversity index across productive rearrangements. Here the immuneACCESS table is served through TCRdb, limited to in-frame sequences with V and J called. Missing clones are a known gap in these copies; in checked studies unresolved V genes cover under half, and the rest lacks a known reason. Clone size and the V and J calls come from that table; the DNA yielded D and trimming. This sample lists roughly 200,000 clones; around nine tenths were detected once. In total, the top ten clones hold approximately 12% of the sample.

A second Seattle source provided samples from volunteer blood donors who had recovered from COVID-19. The collaborating institutions used their own protocols to collect whole blood in K2EDTA tubes. Collaborator samples were shipped for TCRbeta analysis as frozen whole blood, isolated PBMCs, or DNA extracted from either sample type. The chain was built from TRBV6-5 and TRBJ2-1; 10 junctional bases match TRBD2. The sequenced material came from peripheral blood. This receptor was identified in a woman aged 18 to 35 who had recovered from COVID-19. The CDR3 sequence is CASTILAGVYNEQFF. The DNA sequence reads TGTGCCAGCACCATCCTAGCGGGAGTGTACAATGAGCAGTTCTTC.